The 5 T cell receptor beta chains in this list originate from one sample, sequenced in a study of early T cells in non-severe SARS-CoV-2 infection listed by TCRdb under 2021. The library was generated by 5' RACE. Sequencing was performed on a NextSeq 500. TCRdb reprocessing: public reads trimmed at Q25 with fastp, clones called with MiXCR, in-frame beta chains kept. Entries are consolidated by CDR3 protein sequence, retaining the most common genes and DNA. This sample lists more than 20,000 distinct CDR3 sequences; around 4.5% were detected once. Approximately 4.4% of the sample belongs to the ten largest clones. Sequencing used whole blood. The origin of the receptors is an adult who was a healthcare worker with PCR-confirmed SARS-CoV-2 infection or an uninfected control (not recorded which).

The chain carries TRBV7-2 and TRBJ2-1, with D uncertain. Trimming cost V 5 bases and J 1 base, with 12 bases left between them. Germline V lookup: CDR1 SGHTA, CDR2 FQGNSA. The CDR3 spans 15 residues. For the CDR3, the DNA is TGTGCCAGCAGCCCCGCGCGTAATTCCTACAATGAGCAGTTCTTC. Translation gives CASSPARNSYNEQFF.

This clonotype has ten or more counts. The chain has TRBV2 and TRBJ2-2; D is uncertain. The germline CDR1 and CDR2 sequences are SNHLY and FYNNEI. The length of the CDR3 is 13 residues. The V gene lost 3 bases and the J gene lost 4 bases, with 6 bases spanning the gap. CDR3 region: CASSDVATGELFF. CDR3 DNA sequence: TGTGCCAGCAGTGATGTGGCCACCGGGGAGCTGTTTTTT.

Turning to this clonotype: One base away lies a much larger clone, so this may be a sequencing read error. The rearrangement joins TRBV11-2 to TRBJ2-7, with D unclear. This CDR3 is 19 amino acids long. Germline loops: CDR1 SGHAT, CDR2 FQNNGV. CDR3 DNA sequence: TGTGTCAGCAGCTCGACGTACGCAAGAGACACCCGAAGACCCTACGAGCAGTACTTC. Protein: CVSSSTYARDTRRPYEQYF.

The sample holds a few counts of this clonotype. This chain links TRBV10-2 with TRBJ2-1, with D hard to call. V lost 2 bases, J lost 8 bases, and 10 bases lay in between. This CDR3 comprises 13 residues. CDR1 is WSHSY and CDR2 is SAAADI in the germline V gene. Here the CDR3 DNA reads TGCGCCAGCAGTGAGCCGGCTATGGATGAGCAGTTCTTC. Residues: CASSEPAMDEQFF.

This clonotype appeared many times. The J gene is TRBJ2-1, the V gene TRBV7-8, with 8 nucleotides matching TRBD1. V lost 7 bases and J lost 10; bases outside the gene matches: 9. Looked up from germline, CDR1 is SGHVS and CDR2 is FQNEAQ. This CDR3 contains 13 residues. The CDR3 region has the DNA TGTGCCAGCAACCGACAGGGGCTTGGGGAGCAGTTCTTC. Residues: CASNRQGLGEQFF.